Below, 27 T cell receptor beta chains from the same sample are listed, as sequenced in a study of blood T cell repertoires in COVID-19. Some clones are missing from TCRdb's copy, which holds only in-frame ones; the method was immunoSEQ multiplex PCR. In the table there are about 47,000 clones, just under 70% of which are singletons. Sequenced material: peripheral blood. The source of these receptors is an elderly man with acute or convalescent COVID-19.

In DNA form, the CDR3 reads TGTGCCAGCAGCTTGGGACAGGGGGCTGGGAACGAGCAGTACTTC. It encodes CASSLGQGAGNEQYF. This chain joins TRBV5-6 and TRBJ2-7, with 10 positions matching TRBD1. Germline CDR1 and CDR2: SGHDT and YYEEEE. This CDR3 is 15 amino acids long. The V segment lost 0 bases and the J segment 5 bases; nucleotides outside the gene matches: 5.

In this sample, this clone turned up once. V is TRBV5-8 and J is TRBJ1-1; TRBD1 matches 10 bases. Germline CDR1 and CDR2: SGHTS and YDEGEE. The CDR3 totals 15 residues. J gave up 4 bases and V 4 bases, and 7 bases lay outside the gene matches. The CDR3 sequence is CASSIDRGRGTEAFF. CDR3 sequence (DNA): TGTGCCAGCAGCATAGACAGGGGGCGCGGCACTGAAGCTTTCTTT.

The CDR3 DNA sequence: TGTGCCAGCAGCCAAGATCGGGCTAGCGGGGGTGGAGATACGCAGTATTTT. As protein: CASSQDRASGGGDTQYF. The chain links TRBV4-2 to TRBJ2-3; 10 bases line up with TRBD2. The CDR3 covers 17 residues. Trimming at V came to 0 bases and at J to 5 bases, leaving 8 bases not matched to a gene. The germline CDR1 and CDR2 sequences are LGHNA and YNFKEQ.

This rearrangement joins TRBV7-2 to TRBJ2-1; 14 bases map to TRBD2. Germline loops: CDR1 SGHTA, CDR2 FQGNSA. With 5 bases clipped from V and 15 bases from J, the junction kept 9 bases outside the gene matches. The CDR3 length is 14 residues. This chain's CDR3 is CASSPRTSGGSWFF. The CDR3 DNA is TGTGCCAGCAGCCCCCGGACTAGCGGGGGGTCTTGGTTCTTC.

The rearrangement links TRBV7-8 to TRBJ2-7; TRBD1 matches at 9 bases. This CDR3 is 15 amino acids long. Per germline, CDR1 SGHVS and CDR2 FQNEAQ. After removal of 0 bases from V and 4 bases from J, the junction contained 4 bases not matched to a gene. CDR3 residues: CASSLAAGTGYEQYF. The CDR3 coding sequence is TGTGCCAGCAGCTTAGCCGCCGGGACAGGGTACGAGCAGTACTTC.

This clone appeared a few times. The chain employs TRBV30 and TRBJ1-1, with D possibly matching TRBD1 (5 bases). The CDR3 has 14 residues. Per germline, CDR1 GTSNPN and CDR2 SVGIG (reference sequence). V was pared by 0 bases and J by 9 bases, with 17 bases between. CDR3 coding DNA: TGTGCCTGGAGTGTATCCCACAGGAGGGGAAAAGCTTTCTTT. Residues: CAWSVSHRRGKAFF.

The rearrangement joins TRBV11-1 to TRBJ2-7, with 8 positions matching TRBD1. Germline CDR1 and CDR2: SGHAT and FQDESV (reference sequence). Unmatched junction bases numbered 6, after V lost 3 bases and J lost 5 bases. The CDR3 is 14 amino acids. In DNA form, the CDR3 reads TGTGCCAGCAGCTTTGGCAGGGGGCCCAACGAGCAGTACTTC. This translates into CASSFGRGPNEQYF.

The chain couples TRBV30 to TRBJ1-2; TRBD1 matches 7 bases. Trimming at V came to 3 bases and at J to 2 bases, leaving 3 bases not matched to a gene. Per the germline V gene, CDR1 is GTSNPN and CDR2 is SVGIG (reference sequence). The CDR3 has 13 amino acids. The CDR3 loop reads CAWSRDSNYGYTF. In nucleotides, the CDR3 is TGTGCCTGGAGCCGGGACAGCAACTATGGCTACACCTTC.

The genes are TRBV5-6 and TRBJ1-1, with D unresolved. Germline loops: CDR1 SGHDT, CDR2 YYEEEE. Trimming removed 6 bases at V and 6 bases at J, with 15 bases between. This CDR3 has 13 amino acids. The CDR3 sequence is CASTRAGWAEAFF. The DNA of the CDR3 is TGTGCCAGCACCCGTGCGGGGTGGGCTGAAGCTTTCTTT.

There are a few counts of this clone. The CDR3 nucleotides are TGTGCCAGTAGTGGACAGCGAAGAGCTAACTATGGCTACACCTTC. Translation gives CASSGQRRANYGYTF. This chain uses TRBV19 with TRBJ1-2, with D maybe TRBD1 (6 bases). The CDR3 runs to 15 residues. Germline V gene sequence: CDR1 LNHDA, CDR2 SQIVND (reference sequence). Trimming pared 5 bases from V and 0 bases from J, leaving 13 bases between.

The V gene is TRBV4-3, the J gene TRBJ1-3, with 12 bases matching TRBD1. After removal of 3 bases from V and 8 bases from J, the junction contained 8 bases not matched to a gene. Germline CDR1 is LGHNA and CDR2 is YSLEER. There are 16 residues in the CDR3. The CDR3 DNA is TGCGCCAGCAGCCAGGGGGACAGGGGGCTGGGAGACACCATATATTTT. Protein sequence: CASSQGDRGLGDTIYF.

V is TRBV5-1 and J is TRBJ2-7; possible D gene TRBD2, 6 bases. Germline V gene data show CDR1 as SGHRS and CDR2 as YFSETQ. This CDR3 comprises 15 residues. The V gene lost 4 bases and the J gene lost 2 bases, with 16 bases spanning the gap. CDR3 in amino acids: CASSPTGTPAYEQYF. In DNA form, the CDR3 reads TGCGCCAGCAGCCCCACCGGGACTCCAGCCTACGAGCAGTACTTC.

The chain combines TRBV27 with TRBJ2-5; 9 positions match TRBD2. The length of the CDR3 is 15 residues. The trim removed 2 bases at V and 5 bases at J, leaving 6 bases unmatched. Germline V gene sequence: CDR1 MNHEY, CDR2 SMNVEV (reference sequence). CDR3 nucleotides: TGTGCCAGCAGTTTAGGCGGGAGGGCCTGGGAGACCCAGTACTTC. It is translated as CASSLGGRAWETQYF.

The chain is built from TRBV21-1 and TRBJ1-5. TRBV21-1 is shown as a pseudogene. This CDR3 is built from 19 residues. DNA for the CDR3: TGTGCCAGCACCACCCGCGGGGGGCGCCTGAAATATAGCAATCAGCCCCAGCATTTT. Protein: CASTTRGGRLKYSNQPQHF.

This clone was observed a few times. The chain is built from TRBV27 and TRBJ2-1, with 8 bases matching TRBD2. The CDR3 extends over 15 amino acids. With V trimmed by 6 bases and J by 8 bases, 12 bases remained unmatched. CDR1 is MNHEY and CDR2 is SMNVEV in the germline V gene (reference sequence). The CDR3 region has the DNA TGTGCCAGCAGCCCTCGGAGCGGGAGAGTCGATGAGCAGTTCTTC. Translating gives CASSPRSGRVDEQFF.

This clone appeared many times. The V and J genes are TRBV6-5 and TRBJ2-4, with 8 bases aligning to TRBD2. Germline loops: CDR1 MNHEY, CDR2 SVGAGI. The CDR3 consists of 13 residues. The trim removed 8 bases at V and 6 bases at J, leaving 6 bases unmatched. CDR3 nucleotides: TGTGCCAGCTACGGGACTAGTATAAACATTCAGTACTTC. This gives the protein CASYGTSINIQYF.

This clone turned up a few times. The chain links TRBV19 to TRBJ2-3, with 12 bases aligning to TRBD1. The V gene end was trimmed by 6 bases and the J gene end by 4 bases; junction bases not matched to a gene: 5. This CDR3 is built from 15 residues. Per the germline V gene, CDR1 is LNHDA and CDR2 is SQIVND (reference sequence). CDR3 amino acids: CASRTGTGGADTQYF. As DNA, the CDR3 is TGTGCCAGTAGAACCGGGACAGGGGGCGCAGATACGCAGTATTTT.

This clone was detected only once. The chain uses TRBV7-6 and TRBJ2-3; no clear D gene. CDR3 length: 16 residues. Germline CDR1 is SGHVS and CDR2 is FNYEAQ. V was pared by 1 base and J by 0 bases, with 11 bases between. The CDR3 DNA sequence: TGTGCCAGCAGCTTAGTCGTAGCAGCTAGCACAGATACGCAGTATTTT. Protein: CASSLVVAASTDTQYF.

The gene calls are TRBV20-1 and TRBJ2-3; a weak D match, TRBD2 (5 bases). Trimming took 3 bases from V and 3 from J, leaving 13 bases between them. In germline, CDR1 is DFQATT, CDR2 SNEGSKA (reference sequence). This CDR3 has 14 amino acids. The CDR3 sequence is CSASKAVGTDTQYF. In DNA form, the CDR3 reads TGCAGTGCTAGTAAAGCGGTTGGGACAGATACGCAGTATTTT.

The chain has TRBV5-1 and TRBJ2-1; 9 bases fit TRBD2. The V gene end was trimmed by 4 bases and the J gene end by 9 bases; junction bases not matched to a gene: 11. This CDR3 has 15 amino acids. Germline V gene sequence: CDR1 SGHRS, CDR2 YFSETQ. CDR3 DNA: TGCGCCAGCAGCCCGACTAGCGGAGGACTTAGTGAGCAGTTCTTC. Amino acids: CASSPTSGGLSEQFF.

In this sample, this clone turned up a few times. V and J are TRBV10-3 and TRBJ2-3, with 8 bases aligning to TRBD2. CDR1 ENHRY and CDR2 SYGVKD come from the germline V gene. With V trimmed by 6 bases and J by 5 bases, 7 bases remained unmatched. This CDR3 comprises 14 residues. The CDR3 protein is CAISGKRELDTQYF. For the CDR3, the DNA is TGTGCCATCAGCGGGAAGCGGGAGTTAGATACGCAGTATTTT.

V and J are TRBV2 and TRBJ1-1; maybe TRBD1 (6 bases). Trimming took off 4 bases at V and 0 bases at J, with 12 bases between the two ends. In germline, CDR1 is SNHLY, CDR2 FYNNEI. The CDR3 runs to 15 residues. In nucleotides, the CDR3 is TGTGCCAGCAGTGGGGTGGACAGTTTGAACACTGAAGCTTTCTTT. It yields the protein CASSGVDSLNTEAFF.

This clone ranks as medium-sized. This chain uses TRBV14 with TRBJ2-1; perhaps TRBD2 as D (6 bases). The germline gives CDR1 SGHDN, CDR2 FVKESK. The CDR3 length is 12 residues. V was pared by 4 bases and J by 15 bases, with 16 bases between. Here the CDR3 DNA reads TGTGCCAGCAGCCTCGGGAGCGAAAGGGGGTTCTTC. Translating it yields CASSLGSERGFF.

V and J are TRBV10-2 and TRBJ2-1; TRBD1 matches 9 bases. The CDR3 has 16 residues. V dropped 8 bases and J dropped 1; count of bases not matched to a gene: 9. CDR1 WSHSY and CDR2 SAAADI come from the germline V gene. Here the CDR3 reads CASGSSGTGSYNEQFF. The CDR3 nucleotides are TGCGCCAGCGGCTCCTCCGGGACAGGGTCCTACAATGAGCAGTTCTTC.

J is TRBJ1-6 and V is TRBV19, with D hard to call. The germline gives CDR1 LNHDA, CDR2 SQIVND (reference sequence). Deletions cut 5 bases from V and 9 bases from J, with 8 bases between. The CDR3 loop spans 12 amino acids. DNA of the CDR3: TGTGCCAGTAGTGCCAATAGTTCACCCCTCCACTTT. Translation gives CASSANSSPLHF.

V is TRBV19 and J is TRBJ2-2; TRBD2 matches at 9 bases. V trimming: 4 bases; J trimming: 5 bases; junction bases outside the gene matches: 11. The CDR3 has 17 amino acids. Germline CDR1 is LNHDA and CDR2 is SQIVND (reference sequence). CDR3 sequence: CASSTTPSGVETGELFF. The CDR3 DNA is TGTGCCAGTAGTACGACCCCTAGCGGGGTTGAAACCGGGGAGCTGTTTTTT.

This chain's CDR3 is CSATENYGYTF. CDR3 DNA sequence: TGCAGCGCTACAGAAAACTATGGCTACACCTTC. The V gene is TRBV29-1, the J gene TRBJ1-2; no firm D call. Germline CDR1 SQVTM, CDR2 ANQGSEA. This CDR3 spans 11 amino acids. Between the trimmed V and J ends, which lost 7 bases and 2 bases, there was a span of 8 bases.